Shown below are 16 T cell receptor beta chains from a single sample sequenced in a study of T cell repertoires in ileal Crohn's disease. Clones were read by immunoSEQ multiplex PCR, and TCRdb kept only the in-frame ones, dropping some. The sample records about 3,600 clones, around four fifths being singletons. Sequenced input: ileal tissue. The receptor source for this set is an adult with Crohn's disease.

V is TRBV14 and J is TRBJ1-1, with a possible D match to TRBD1 (5 bases). CDR3 length equals 14 residues. Germline CDR1 reads SGHDN; CDR2 reads FVKESK. Trimming cost V 4 bases and J 11 bases, with 20 bases left between them. This CDR3 is CASSRTDRDPGAFF. CDR3 coding DNA: TGTGCCAGCAGCCGAACTGACAGAGACCCTGGGGCTTTCTTT.

The V call is TRBV30, the J call TRBJ2-7; D perhaps matches TRBD2 (6 bases). The CDR3 loop spans 13 amino acids. V was shortened by 1 base and J by 5 bases, with 12 bases between the two germline ends. Germline V gene data show CDR1 as GTSNPN and CDR2 as SVGIG (reference sequence). CDR3 sequence reads: CAWSEGLRDEQYV. DNA for the CDR3: TGTGCCTGGAGTGAAGGACTACGGGACGAGCAGTACGTC.

The chain uses TRBV7-3 and TRBJ2-2, with a possible D match to TRBD1 (5 bases). Germline lookup yields CDR1 SGHTA and CDR2 FQGTGA. V was shortened by 6 bases and J by 4 bases, with 9 bases between the two germline ends. CDR3 size: 13 residues. CDR3 region: CASRSRGTGELFF. The CDR3 bases are TGTGCCAGCAGGTCTAGGGGCACCGGGGAGCTGTTTTTT.

V and J are TRBV6-1 and TRBJ2-1, with 7 bases fitting TRBD1. Germline CDR1 is MNHNS and CDR2 is SASEGT. The V segment lost 4 bases and the J segment 5 bases; nucleotides outside the gene matches: 8. The CDR3 consists of 15 residues. The CDR3 nucleotides are TGTGCCAGCAGTGCCCGATCGACAGGGAACAATGAGCAGTTCTTC. It translates to CASSARSTGNNEQFF.

The CDR3 bases are TGTGCCAGCAGCGTTGGACAGGGGAGAGGGTATGGCTACACCTTC. As protein: CASSVGQGRGYGYTF. V and J are TRBV7-8 and TRBJ1-2, with 9 bases matching TRBD1. The CDR3 runs to 15 residues. The ends lost 5 bases at V and 5 bases at J; junction bases unmatched: 9. Per germline, CDR1 SGHVS and CDR2 FQNEAQ. Filled out from reference TRBV7-8 and TRBJ1-2, the complete variable domain reads GAGVSQSPRYKVAKRGQDVALRCDPISGHVSLFWYQQALGQGPEFLTYFQNEAQLDKSGLPSDRFFAERPEGSVSTLKIQRTQQEDSAVYLCASSVGQGRGYGYTFGSGTRLTVV.

The chain links TRBV5-1 to TRBJ2-5, with 9 bases that match TRBD1. CDR3 length: 15 amino acids. Germline trimming cut 4 bases from V and 5 bases from J; bases unmatched to any gene: 9. Per germline, CDR1 SGHRS and CDR2 YFSETQ. CDR3 amino acids: CASSAGTGKGETQYF. The CDR3 bases are TGCGCCAGCAGCGCAGGGACAGGGAAAGGGGAGACCCAGTACTTC. Supplemented by reference TRBV5-1 and TRBJ2-5, the full variable domain reads KAGVTQTPRYLIKTRGQQVTLSCSPISGHRSVSWYQQTPGQGLQFLFEYFSETQRNKGNFPGRFSGRQFSNSRSEMNVSTLELGDSALYLCASSAGTGKGETQYFGPGTRLLVL.

The gene calls are TRBV4-1 and TRBJ1-2, with 10 bases aligning to TRBD1. Germline loops: CDR1 MGHRA, CDR2 YSYEKL. The V gene end was trimmed by 3 bases and the J gene end by 4 bases; junction bases not matched to a gene: 8. The CDR3 covers 16 residues. As DNA, the CDR3 is TGCGCCAGCAGCCACCGACCGGACAGGGGGTTCTATGGCTACACCTTC. Translation gives CASSHRPDRGFYGYTF.

This clone was picked up a small number of times. The chain couples TRBV5-1 to TRBJ2-5; 12 nucleotides align to TRBD2. The CDR3 is 15 residues long. Trimming removed 2 bases from V and 5 bases from J; junction bases left unmatched: 4. Per germline, CDR1 SGHRS and CDR2 YFSETQ. The CDR3 reads CASSLGLAGYETQYF. The CDR3, as DNA: TGCGCCAGCAGCTTAGGACTAGCGGGGTATGAGACCCAGTACTTC.

The chain uses TRBV6-1 and TRBJ1-1, with 7 bases matching TRBD1. Unmatched junction bases numbered 5, after V lost 7 bases and J lost 0 bases. Germline loops: CDR1 MNHNS, CDR2 SASEGT. The CDR3 extends over 14 amino acids. The CDR3 here is CASTQRGLNTEAFF. CDR3 nucleotide sequence: TGTGCCAGCACCCAAAGGGGGCTGAACACTGAAGCTTTCTTT.

Regarding this clone: This sample also contains other DNA sequences that code for the same CDR3. V usage is TRBV30 and J usage is TRBJ1-2; tentatively, D is TRBD1 (5 bases). From germline, CDR1 is GTSNPN and CDR2 SVGIG (reference sequence). With 0 bases removed from V and 3 bases from J, the gap between germline ends came to 11 bases. CDR3 size: 14 residues. This chain's CDR3 is CAWSVDGGYYGYTF. Written as DNA, the CDR3 is TGTGCCTGGAGTGTGGACGGGGGATACTATGGCTACACCTTC.

The chain couples TRBV7-2 to TRBJ2-1; the match to TRBD2 covers 11 bases. J gave up 8 bases and V 1 base, and 10 bases lay outside the gene matches. Germline lookup yields CDR1 SGHTA and CDR2 FQGNSA. The CDR3 covers 17 residues. The CDR3 nucleotides read TGTGCCAGCAGCTTAGTTACTAGCGGGAGTGTGGGCGATGAGCAGTTCTTC. Translation gives CASSLVTSGSVGDEQFF.

The chain employs TRBV5-4 and TRBJ2-4; 8 bases map to TRBD1. With V trimmed by 3 bases and J by 1 base, 6 bases remained unmatched. Germline CDR1 reads SGHNT; CDR2 reads YYREEE (reference sequence). The CDR3 is 16 amino acids. The CDR3 loop is CASSSRDRKAKNIQYF. CDR3 nucleotides: TGTGCCAGCAGCTCCCGGGACAGGAAGGCCAAAAACATTCAGTACTTC.

This chain links TRBV2 with TRBJ2-2, with 15 nucleotides matching TRBD2. After removal of 6 bases from V and 3 bases from J, the junction contained 8 bases not matched to a gene. Germline V gene sequence: CDR1 SNHLY, CDR2 FYNNEI. This CDR3 is 18 amino acids long. The CDR3 nucleotides read TGTGCCAGCAGCCCACCGGGACTAGCGGGGGGCTACACCGGGGAGCTGTTTTTT. Translation: CASSPPGLAGGYTGELFF.

The chain recombines TRBV5-5 with TRBJ2-5, with D tentatively TRBD2 (6 bases). Trimming left V 6 bases short and J 3 bases short, with 15 bases between. CDR1 and CDR2 (germline): SGHKS, YYEKEE (reference sequence). This CDR3 comprises 14 residues. The CDR3: CASTHGGVKETQYF. CDR3 nucleotide sequence: TGTGCCAGCACCCATGGCGGGGTAAAAGAGACCCAGTACTTC.

This chain uses TRBV6-1 with TRBJ2-7; 7 bases line up with TRBD2. CDR1 is MNHNS and CDR2 is SASEGT in the germline V gene. J was trimmed by 4 bases and V by 0 bases; bases with no gene match: 6. The CDR3 length is 15 residues. The chain's CDR3 is CASSEAGQGGYEQYF. CDR3 bases: TGTGCCAGCAGTGAAGCTGGGCAGGGAGGGTACGAGCAGTACTTC.

The chain carries TRBV5-4 and TRBJ2-5; tentatively, D is TRBD2 (6 bases). The V end was cut by 2 bases, the J end by 4 bases, with 15 bases between. Germline V CDR1 and CDR2: SGHNT, YYREEE (reference sequence). The CDR3 length is 15 residues. The CDR3 loop reads CASSFGGVRGETQYF. In DNA form, the CDR3 reads TGTGCCAGCAGCTTCGGCGGGGTGAGGGGAGAGACCCAGTACTTC.